The 28 T cell receptor beta chains below all came from one sample that was sequenced in a study of cytomegalovirus exposure and HLA in healthy donors. The primer mix had 60 Vbeta and 13 Jbeta primers. Profiling relied on immunoSEQ multiplex PCR, and the TCRdb table lists in-frame clones only, not all of them. Here the sample spans about 200,000 clones, approximately 86% being singletons. The sequencing sample was made of PBMCs. These receptors were obtained from a woman in her 30s in good health and CMV-seronegative.

V and J are TRBV5-4 and TRBJ2-5, with 10 bases that match TRBD2. J lost 4 bases, V lost 4 bases, and 7 bases had no gene match. CDR3 length: 15 residues. Germline V gene data show CDR1 as SGHNT and CDR2 as YYREEE (reference sequence). The DNA of the CDR3 is TGTGCCAGCAGCCATAGCGGGGGGATGGGAGAGACCCAGTACTTC. This encodes CASSHSGGMGETQYF. Combining the CDR3 with reference TRBV5-4 and TRBJ2-5 gives the whole variable domain ETGVTQSPTHLIKTRGQQVTLRCSSQSGHNTVSWYQQALGQGPQFIFQYYREEENGRGNFPPRFSGLQFPNYSSELNVNALELDDSALYLCASSHSGGMGETQYFGPGTRLLVL.

This clone was counted a few times. The chain carries TRBV5-1 and TRBJ2-5, with TRBD1 matching 8 bases. Near its end, the DNA agrees better with TRBJ2-7, so the J call may be wrong. CDR3 length: 15 residues. Germline V gene sequence: CDR1 SGHRS, CDR2 YFSETQ. The CDR3 reads CASSQGQVGTYEQYF. The CDR3 DNA follows: TGCGCCAGCAGCCAGGGACAGGTCGGCACCTACGAGCAGTACTTC.

CDR3 loop: CASSVEGLAGGRVETQYF. The DNA of the CDR3 is TGTGCCAGCAGCGTAGAAGGCCTAGCGGGGGGGCGAGTAGAGACCCAGTACTTC. The chain links TRBV9 to TRBJ2-5, with 12 bases matching TRBD2. The V gene end was trimmed by 0 bases and the J gene end by 4 bases; junction bases not matched to a gene: 10. This CDR3 comprises 18 residues. CDR1 and CDR2 from the germline V gene are SGDLS and YYNGEE.

This clone was observed a single time. The gene calls are TRBV7-8 and TRBJ2-7; D may be TRBD1 (5 bases). The germline V and J ends were trimmed by 6 bases and 3 bases, with 9 bases remaining between them. Germline-derived CDR1 and CDR2 are SGHVS and FQNEAQ. CDR3 length: 12 residues. The CDR3 here is CASRLTVYEQYF. DNA of the CDR3: TGTGCCAGCAGGCTGACAGTCTACGAGCAGTACTTC.

This chain joins TRBV7-8 and TRBJ2-1; 8 bases match TRBD2. J was trimmed by 7 bases and V by 6 bases; bases with no gene match: 11. The CDR3 is 15 residues long. CDR1 and CDR2 from the germline V gene are SGHVS and FQNEAQ. In nucleotides, the CDR3 is TGTGCCAGCAGGCGGCGGAGCGGGAGTTTGAATGAGCAGTTCTTC. Protein: CASRRRSGSLNEQFF.

This chain joins TRBV5-1 and TRBJ1-4; a possible D gene is TRBD1 (6 bases). CDR3 length: 14 residues. Germline CDR1 is SGHRS and CDR2 is YFSETQ. V lost 0 bases, J lost 6 bases, and 9 bases lay in between. Here the CDR3 DNA reads TGCGCCAGCAGCTTGGGGCCAGGGGATGAAAAACTGTTTTTT. It is translated as CASSLGPGDEKLFF.

A single count supports this clone. Germline and junction disagree at one end, which may indicate a read error. In DNA form, the CDR3 reads TGTGCTAGCAGCTTATTTGCGGGAGGCACAGATACGCAGTATTTT. Translation: CASSLFAGGTDTQYF. The V gene is TRBV7-7, the J gene TRBJ2-3; TRBD2 agrees at 7 bases. Germline V gene lookup returns CDR1 SSHAT and CDR2 FNYEAQ (reference sequence). This CDR3 is 15 amino acids long.

This chain connects TRBV23-1 to TRBJ1-1, with D possibly being TRBD1 (5 bases). Being an ORF, TRBV23-1 has a function that is uncertain. The CDR3 runs to 14 residues. The CDR3 DNA reads as TGCCCCGCCAAAAATGGGGCAGGCCGGAATGAAGCTTTCTTT. It codes for CPAKNGAGRNEAFF.

DNA for the CDR3: TGCGCCAGCAGCTCAGGTGAGAACACTGAAGCTTTCTTT. Translating it yields CASSSGENTEAFF. The chain employs TRBV5-1 and TRBJ1-1; no clear D. Germline CDR1 reads SGHRS; CDR2 reads YFSETQ. This CDR3 spans 13 amino acids. V dropped 3 bases and J dropped 1 base, with 7 bases sitting between them.

The genes are TRBV4-1 and TRBJ2-7, with 9 bases matching TRBD1. V shed 4 bases and J 1 base; nucleotides not matched to a gene: 8. In germline, CDR1 is MGHRA, CDR2 YSYEKL. CDR3 size: 16 residues. The DNA for the CDR3 is TGCGCCAGCAGCCTTTCCGGGACAGGGATTTCCTACGAGCAGTACTTC. This codes for CASSLSGTGISYEQYF.

This chain connects TRBV19 to TRBJ1-5; D is perhaps TRBD1 (6 bases). Trimming left V 3 bases short and J 6 bases short, with 12 bases between. Germline lookup yields CDR1 LNHDA and CDR2 SQIVND (reference sequence). The CDR3 runs 14 residues. For the CDR3, the DNA is TGTGCCAGTAGTATCCGACAGGATCTTCAGCCCCAGCATTTT. As protein: CASSIRQDLQPQHF.

The chain couples TRBV4-2 to TRBJ1-4, with 8 bases aligning to TRBD1. In germline, CDR1 is LGHNA, CDR2 YNFKEQ. After removal of 0 bases from V and 10 bases from J, the junction contained 4 bases not matched to a gene. The CDR3 is 14 amino acids. CDR3 residues: CASSQDGGQGKLFF. The CDR3 coding sequence is TGTGCCAGCAGCCAAGATGGAGGACAGGGAAAACTGTTTTTT.

The chain links TRBV27 to TRBJ2-1; possibly TRBD1 for D (6 bases). The CDR3 is 11 amino acids. The V gene's germline CDR1 is MNHEY and CDR2 SMNVEV (reference sequence). V dropped 4 bases and J dropped 10 bases, with 8 bases sitting between them. The CDR3 bases are TGTGCCAGCAGTTCCGGACAGGAGCAGTTCTTC. This translates into CASSSGQEQFF.

The chain recombines TRBV9 with TRBJ1-5; a possible D gene is TRBD1 (6 bases). The ends were cut back, 7 bases at V and 6 bases at J, with 14 bases in the middle. Germline CDR1 SGDLS, CDR2 YYNGEE. The CDR3 loop spans 13 amino acids. This CDR3 reads CASGRDTSQPQHF. The CDR3 DNA reads TGTGCCAGCGGGAGGGACACGTCTCAGCCCCAGCATTTT.

The genes are TRBV6-6 and TRBJ2-1, with 7 nucleotides matching TRBD1. The germline V gene has CDR1 MNHNY and CDR2 SVGAGI (reference sequence). The CDR3 spans 14 residues. Trimming removed 6 bases from V and 4 bases from J; junction bases left unmatched: 6. The CDR3 coding sequence is TGTGCCAGCAGCTCAACGGGACAGTACAATGAGCAGTTCTTC. Protein sequence: CASSSTGQYNEQFF.

The count of this clone is one. This chain connects TRBV7-9 to TRBJ2-7, with 7 bases fitting TRBD1. The junction had 5 bases not matched to a gene; V was cut back by 5 bases and J by 4 bases. The V gene's germline CDR1 is SEHNR and CDR2 FQNEAQ (reference sequence). The CDR3 has 13 residues. The CDR3 DNA reads TGTGCCAGCAGCAGTACAGGGGTTTACGAGCAGTACTTC. It encodes CASSSTGVYEQYF.

This clone appeared once. The gene calls are TRBV18 and TRBJ1-6; 9 nucleotides match TRBD1. V was clipped by 1 base and J by 10 bases; unmatched bases: 2. The germline CDR1 and CDR2 sequences are KGHSH and LQKENI. The CDR3 totals 14 residues. CDR3: CASSPRTGESPLHF. CDR3 DNA sequence: TGTGCCAGCTCACCACGGACAGGGGAATCACCCCTCCACTTT.

The chain uses TRBV7-2 and TRBJ1-5, with 7 positions matching TRBD1. This CDR3 comprises 15 residues. Germline values: CDR1 SGHTA, CDR2 FQGNSA. V was pared by 3 bases and J by 4 bases, with 6 bases of the junction left unmatched. The CDR3 DNA follows: TGTGCCAGCAGCTTGGCCGGGACAGTTAATCAGCCCCAGCATTTT. As protein: CASSLAGTVNQPQHF.

This clone was counted only a few times. The genes are TRBV7-6 and TRBJ1-2, with a possible D match to TRBD1 (5 bases). Germline V CDR1 and CDR2: SGHVS, FNYEAQ. The V gene lost 5 bases and the J gene lost 3 bases, with 10 bases spanning the gap. The CDR3 is 13 residues long. The CDR3 DNA is TGTGCCAGCAGCCTAACAGGAGACTATGGCTACACCTTC. It encodes CASSLTGDYGYTF.

The genes are TRBV4-1 and TRBJ2-7; D is unclear. This CDR3 is 15 amino acids long. Trimming shortened V by 1 base and J by 1 base, and 11 bases separated the two germline ends. CDR1 is MGHRA, CDR2 YSYEKL, per germline. CDR3 in amino acids: CASSQVGDFSYEQYF. In DNA, the CDR3 is TGCGCCAGCAGCCAAGTAGGAGACTTTTCCTACGAGCAGTACTTC.

The chain combines TRBV7-2 with TRBJ2-3, with 7 bases identical to TRBD1. Germline V gene data show CDR1 as SGHTA and CDR2 as FQGNSA. J gave up 3 bases and V 3 bases, and 18 bases lay outside the gene matches. The CDR3 length is 19 residues. In DNA form, the CDR3 reads TGTGCCAGCAGCTTCCCGGGACAGAGAGGGCGGGTAACGACAGATACGCAGTATTTT. Protein: CASSFPGQRGRVTTDTQYF.

The chain joins TRBV5-1 to TRBJ2-7, with 10 positions matching TRBD1. Germline V gives CDR1 SGHRS, CDR2 YFSETQ. J gave up 7 bases and V 7 bases, and 17 bases lay outside the gene matches. The CDR3 runs to 16 residues. The CDR3 DNA reads TGCGCCAGCGCCGGTGAGGGGGACAGGGGTCGGGGGGAGCAGTACTTC. The encoded protein is CASAGEGDRGRGEQYF.

This chain joins TRBV6-5 and TRBJ2-7; D is unresolved. This CDR3 has 11 amino acids. Trimming removed 4 bases from V and 4 bases from J, with 5 bases in between. Germline V gives CDR1 MNHEY, CDR2 SVGAGI. CDR3 amino acids: CASSSEYEQYF. The CDR3 DNA reads as TGTGCCAGCAGTTCCGAGTACGAGCAGTACTTC.

The chain is built from TRBV4-1 and TRBJ2-1; D is perhaps TRBD2 (5 bases). Trimming removed 0 bases from V and 8 bases from J, with 17 bases in between. The CDR3 runs 16 residues. The germline V gene has CDR1 MGHRA and CDR2 YSYEKL. CDR3 amino acids: CASSQERAPPRDEQFF. Written as DNA, the CDR3 is TGCGCCAGCAGCCAAGAGAGGGCCCCCCCTAGAGATGAGCAGTTCTTC.

A remark on this clone: A read error may account for a junction end that differs from germline. V gene TRBV19 combines with J gene TRBJ2-7; 12 nucleotides agree with TRBD1. CDR1 and CDR2 from the germline V gene are LNHDA and SQIVND (reference sequence). The CDR3 contains 13 residues. The CDR3: CASSTGTGGEQCF. The DNA of the CDR3 is TGTGCCAGTAGCACCGGGACAGGGGGCGAGCAGTGCTTC.

The chain joins TRBV29-1 to TRBJ2-5; 9 bases map to TRBD2. The CDR3 length is 13 residues. Losses at the gene ends were 2 bases for V and 3 bases for J; bases not matched to a gene: 1. Germline V lookup: CDR1 SQVTM, CDR2 ANQGSEA. The CDR3, as DNA: TGCAGCGTTGAAAGACTAGCGGAAGAGACCCAGTACTTC. It is translated as CSVERLAEETQYF. The complete variable domain, with remaining parts taken from reference TRBV29-1 and TRBJ2-5, reads SAVISQKPSRDICQRGTSLTIQCQVDSQVTMMFWYRQQPGQSLTLIATANQGSEATYESGFVIDKFPISRPNLTFSTLTVSNMSPEDSSIYLCSVERLAEETQYFGPGTRLLVL.

V usage is TRBV2 and J usage is TRBJ2-1, with TRBD2 matching over 8 bases. Germline V gives CDR1 SNHLY, CDR2 FYNNEI. The CDR3 runs 16 residues. V trimming: 6 bases; J trimming: 2 bases; junction bases outside the gene matches: 9. The CDR3 DNA is TGTGCCAGCAGAGAACTACCGGGACTAGCCTACAATGAGCAGTTCTTC. Its protein is CASRELPGLAYNEQFF.

In DNA form, the CDR3 reads TGTGCCAGCAGCTCCCGGTCGGGGTCCCACTACAATGAGCAGTTCTTC. Translation: CASSSRSGSHYNEQFF. The V gene is TRBV7-2, the J gene TRBJ2-1; TRBD2 is a possible D gene (5 bases). V gave up 4 bases and J gave up 3 bases, with 16 bases separating them. This CDR3 comprises 16 residues. Germline V gives CDR1 SGHTA, CDR2 FQGNSA.